The clone carrying this TCR beta chain was recorded a few times. TCRdb recomputed calls from the 5' RACE reads with MiXCR, one row per CDR3 protein. The data show 400,000 to 500,000 distinct CDR3 sequences, about 19% seen once. The source of the sample is a study of T-cell memory formation after mild COVID-19. The CDR3 totals 15 residues. Germline V gives CDR1 MNHEY, CDR2 SVGEGT. V was pared by 5 bases and J by 5 bases, with 8 bases of the junction left unmatched. Sequenced material: PBMCs or a T cell subset sorted from them (not recorded which). This chain uses TRBV6-2 or TRBV6-3 with TRBJ2-7; 11 bases line up with TRBD1. The origin of this receptor is an adult woman who had mild COVID-19 (a few samples of this study predate the infection). Cell type and time point are not known. CDR3 bases: TGTGCCAGCAGTGCCCCTGGACAGGGGGCTCACGAGCAGTACTTC. Translated: CASSAPGQGAHEQYF.